The TCR beta chain described here comes from a study of beta chain features in type 1 diabetes. The CDR3 sequence is 14 residues long. The germline CDR1 and CDR2 sequences are MDHEN and SYDVKM. V lost 8 bases and J 3 bases, leaving 14 bases between the germline ends. Every isolated RNA sample was fully reverse transcribed, so sequencing captured expressed TCRB transcripts. TCRdb's copy holds only in-frame clones and misses some; the assay was immunoSEQ multiplex PCR. The table shows 850,000 to 900,000 clones, with roughly a sixth occurring only once. The sequence was collected from a woman in her late teens or twenties in good health. The chain employs TRBV28 and TRBJ1-5, with D perhaps TRBD1 (5 bases). The sample taken for sequencing was naive CD4+ T cells from blood. This CDR3 is CASGHPTDNQPQHF. The CDR3 coding sequence is TGTGCCAGCGGTCATCCGACAGACAATCAGCCCCAGCATTTT.